This T cell receptor beta chain was obtained from a study of cytomegalovirus exposure and HLA in healthy donors. Overall study findings and caveats: Reported performance of the classifier showed diagnosis of cytomegalovirus status with high specificity and sensitivity. Indistinguishability led to the exclusion of some V segments, TRBV6-2 and TRBV6-3 included.

Turning to this clone: What it binds is unknown.

J was trimmed by 4 bases and V by 6 bases; bases with no gene match: 8. Germline CDR1 MNHEY, CDR2 SVGAGI. This CDR3 is 14 amino acids long. The PCR employed 60 Vbeta primers together with 13 Jbeta primers. Produced via immunoSEQ multiplex PCR; TCRdb's table is partial and in-frame only. In the table there are 43,000 or so clones, over 55% of which are singletons. This receptor was identified in a human donor in good health. The chain carries TRBV6-5 and TRBJ1-2, with 7 bases matching TRBD1. Sample: PBMCs. CDR3 bases: TGTGCCAGCAGCCCGAGAGGGGGCAGCTATGGCTACACCTTC. Amino acid sequence: CASSPRGGSYGYTF.